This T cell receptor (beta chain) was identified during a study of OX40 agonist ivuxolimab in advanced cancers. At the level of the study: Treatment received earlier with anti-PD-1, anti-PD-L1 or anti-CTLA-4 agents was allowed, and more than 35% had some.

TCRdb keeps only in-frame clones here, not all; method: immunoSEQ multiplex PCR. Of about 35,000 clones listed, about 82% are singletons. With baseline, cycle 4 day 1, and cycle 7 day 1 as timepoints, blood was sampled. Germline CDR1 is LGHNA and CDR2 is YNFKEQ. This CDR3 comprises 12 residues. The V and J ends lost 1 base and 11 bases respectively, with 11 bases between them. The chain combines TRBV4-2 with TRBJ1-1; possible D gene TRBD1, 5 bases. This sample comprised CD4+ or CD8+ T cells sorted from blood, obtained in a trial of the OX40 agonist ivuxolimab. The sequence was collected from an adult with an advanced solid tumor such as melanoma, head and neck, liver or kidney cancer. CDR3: CASSQGTGDAFF. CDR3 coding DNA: TGTGCCAGCAGCCAAGGCACAGGCGACGCTTTCTTT.